Presented here are 4 T cell receptor beta chains from one specimen sequenced in a study of blood T cell repertoires in COVID-19. TCRdb's copy holds only in-frame clones and misses some; the assay was immunoSEQ multiplex PCR. This repertoire shows approximately 200,000 clones, over 70% found once; its top ten account for around 3.7%. The source material was PBMCs or T cells enriched from blood (not recorded which). These receptors came from a woman aged 25-40 years who had been exposed to COVID-19.

This clone was detected only once. The J gene is TRBJ1-2, the V gene TRBV19; 9 nucleotides line up with TRBD1. The CDR3 sequence is 16 residues long. Losses at the gene ends were 3 bases for V and 4 bases for J; bases not matched to a gene: 9. Germline-derived CDR1 and CDR2 are LNHDA and SQIVND (reference sequence). As DNA, the CDR3 is TGTGCCAGTAGTATTCGGGACAGGGCCACCCCCTATGGCTACACCTTC. It codes for CASSIRDRATPYGYTF.

This clone is a singleton in its sample. This chain uses TRBV5-4 with TRBJ2-3, with 7 bases that match TRBD1. Germline lookup yields CDR1 SGHNT and CDR2 YYREEE (reference sequence). V gave up 0 bases and J gave up 1 base; unmatched junction bases: 2. The CDR3 has 15 residues. The CDR3 DNA follows: TGTGCCAGCAGCTTGGGGGACAGCGGCACAGATACGCAGTATTTT. This sequence encodes CASSLGDSGTDTQYF.

Here the CDR3 DNA reads TGTGCCAGTAGATCCGGGGTCATCGATGAGCAGTTCTTC. Translated: CASRSGVIDEQFF. The J gene is TRBJ2-1, the V gene TRBV19; possibly TRBD2 for D (5 bases). In germline, CDR1 is LNHDA, CDR2 SQIVND (reference sequence). The CDR3 runs to 13 residues. The V end was cut by 6 bases, the J end by 8 bases, with 14 bases between.

The rearrangement links TRBV14 to TRBJ2-1, with 7 bases lining up with TRBD2. V shed 0 bases and J 8 bases; nucleotides not matched to a gene: 7. This CDR3 has 15 residues. Germline V gene data show CDR1 as SGHDN and CDR2 as FVKESK. The CDR3 is CASSQDGGSFYEQFF. The DNA of the CDR3 is TGTGCCAGCAGCCAAGATGGCGGGAGTTTCTATGAGCAGTTCTTC.